This is a list of T cell receptor beta chains from one sample in a study of cytomegalovirus exposure and HLA in healthy donors. The method was immunoSEQ multiplex PCR; TCRdb's version includes in-frame clones alone and lacks a portion of them. The repertoire includes 130,000 to 150,000 clones, about 82% of them detected once, and roughly 3.4% sits in the top ten. Sequenced material: PBMCs. The receptor source for this set is a male donor in good health and CMV-seronegative. Both conserved end residues are part of each CDR3. A D gene is named only where the DNA matches it firmly. The size entry is marked missing in some rows and otherwise reads once, few, many or a size class.

V: TRBV7-9; J: TRBJ1-4; D: TRBD1; size: .; DNA: TGTGCCAGCAGCCGCGGGACAGTAGACGAAAAACTGTTTTTT; CDR3: CASSRGTVDEKLFF
V: TRBV5-1; J: TRBJ2-5; D: TRBD2; size: once; DNA: TGCGCCAGCAGGACCTCGTCTAGCGGGGGAATCCAAGAGACCCAGTACTTC; CDR3: CASRTSSSGGIQETQYF
V: TRBV11-2; J: TRBJ2-1; D: TRBD2; size: .; DNA: TGTGCCAGCAGCTTAGTTACTAGCGGAGCGTACAATGAGCAGTTCTTC; CDR3: CASSLVTSGAYNEQFF
V: TRBV7-9; J: TRBJ1-2; D: .; size: .; DNA: TGTTCCAGCAGCTTAGGGGGACACGGCTACACCTTC; CDR3: CSSSLGGHGYTF
V: TRBV6-5; J: TRBJ2-7; D: TRBD1; size: .; DNA: TGTGCCAGCAGTGTCACAGGGGGTAGCGCCTACGAGCAGTACTTC; CDR3: CASSVTGGSAYEQYF
V: TRBV27; J: TRBJ1-6; D: TRBD1; size: .; DNA: TGTGCCAGCAGTTACGGACAGGGGAGTTCACCCCTCCACTTT; CDR3: CASSYGQGSSPLHF
V: TRBV4-2; J: TRBJ2-1; D: .; size: .; DNA: TGTGCCAGCAGCCAAGAGTCCGGGAATGAGCAGTTCTTC; CDR3: CASSQESGNEQFF
V: TRBV28; J: TRBJ1-5; D: .; size: .; DNA: TGTGCCAGCAGAACCATACAGAAAGGGAGGCAGCCCCAGCATTTT; CDR3: CASRTIQKGRQPQHF
V: TRBV5-1; J: TRBJ1-4; D: .; size: .; DNA: TGCGCCAGCAGCTTGGCCAGCGGGGCCGAAAAACTGTTTTTT; CDR3: CASSLASGAEKLFF
V: TRBV9; J: TRBJ2-7; D: .; size: .; DNA: TGTGCCAGCAGCGTAGTGGTGGGGCGCGAGCAGTACTTC; CDR3: CASSVVVGREQYF
V: TRBV4-3; J: TRBJ2-1; D: .; size: .; DNA: TGCGCCAGCAGCCAAGGCCGGAATGAGCAGTTCTTC; CDR3: CASSQGRNEQFF
V: TRBV7-6; J: TRBJ2-7; D: TRBD1; size: .; DNA: TGTGCCAGCAGCACGAATAATGCCGGGACAGGGGTCTCCTACGAGCAGTACTTC; CDR3: CASSTNNAGTGVSYEQYF